This T cell receptor beta chain stems from a study of blood T cell repertoires in COVID-19. Study summary: Material from acute and convalescent COVID-19 was sourced from the United States, Italy and Spain. The cDNA or gDNA used as material had been derived from T cells, B-cell-depleted T cells, or PBMCs.

V lost 6 bases and J lost 1, with 4 bases in between. The CDR3 is 13 residues long. Germline V gene sequence: CDR1 MNHEY, CDR2 SVGEGT. This clone was picked up many times. As processed by the authors: Reference gene primer amplification gave nucleated cell count estimates. Measured with immunoSEQ multiplex PCR; TCRdb has only the in-frame clones, and not every one. V, J and clone size are those of that table, while D and trimming were read from the DNA. The table shows some 200,000 clones, with roughly 86% occurring only once. The clonotype comes from a man aged 40-49 years with active or convalescent COVID-19. What was sequenced was peripheral blood. The V call is TRBV6-2 or TRBV6-3, the J call TRBJ2-6; D is unresolved. The CDR3 is CASSESGANVLTF. For the CDR3, the DNA is TGTGCCAGCAGCGAGTCTGGGGCCAACGTCCTGACTTTC.